The 8 T cell receptor beta chains below were found in one sample sequenced in a study of beta chain features in type 1 diabetes. What was sequenced were expressed TCRB transcripts, since all of the isolated RNA had been reverse transcribed. Here immunoSEQ multiplex PCR was the method, and the copy in TCRdb shows in-frame clones only, minus some. This table has around 330,000 clones, about 11% appearing once. Sequenced: naive CD4+ T cells from blood. The receptors originated from a woman aged 25 to 39 in good health.

This clone came up a few times. V is TRBV29-1 and J is TRBJ2-1; 7 nucleotides agree with TRBD2. This CDR3 contains 14 residues. The V gene's germline CDR1 is SQVTM and CDR2 ANQGSEA. V lost 3 bases to trimming and J lost 6 bases; unmatched junction nucleotides: 8. The CDR3 DNA sequence: TGCAGCGTTGACAAAGCGGGATCCGGCAATGAGCAGTTCTTC. The encoded protein is CSVDKAGSGNEQFF.

This clone was recorded a few times. Other DNA sequences in the sample encode the same CDR3. This rearrangement joins TRBV5-1 to TRBJ2-3; D may be TRBD2 (6 bases). Trimming shortened V by 0 bases and J by 3 bases, and 8 bases separated the two germline ends. The germline gives CDR1 SGHRS, CDR2 YFSETQ. This CDR3 is built from 14 residues. In DNA, the CDR3 is TGCGCCAGCAGCTTGGGTGGGAGGACAGATACGCAGTATTTT. Its translation is CASSLGGRTDTQYF.

The chain is built from TRBV7-3 and TRBJ2-7, with TRBD2 as a possible D gene (6 bases). CDR1 is SGHTA, CDR2 FQGTGA, per germline. The CDR3 consists of 15 residues. V dropped 5 bases and J dropped 5 bases, with 19 bases sitting between them. The CDR3 sequence is CASSPQGSREDEQYF. The CDR3 bases are TGTGCCAGCAGCCCCCAAGGGAGCAGGGAGGACGAGCAGTACTTC.

This clone was counted a few times. The sample carries other DNA sequences with the same CDR3. This chain uses TRBV11-2 with TRBJ2-1; D uncertain. Trimming pared 1 base from V and 5 bases from J, leaving 6 bases between. The CDR3 is 13 residues long. The V gene's germline CDR1 is SGHAT and CDR2 FQNNGV. The CDR3 region has the DNA TGTGCCAGCAGCTTAGGAGCCGACAATGAGCAGTTCTTC. This encodes CASSLGADNEQFF.

The rearrangement joins TRBV5-1 to TRBJ2-5; possible D gene TRBD1, 5 bases. The germline CDR1 and CDR2 sequences are SGHRS and YFSETQ. V lost 4 bases and J 5 bases, leaving 15 bases between the germline ends. CDR3 length: 14 amino acids. In DNA form, the CDR3 reads TGCGCCAGCAGCGCGACAGCGCAGAGGGAGACCCAGTACTTC. Amino acid sequence: CASSATAQRETQYF.

This clone showed up just a few times. The CDR3 protein is CASRADLAGGRNLYNEQFF. CDR3 nucleotides: TGTGCCAGCAGAGCTGATCTAGCGGGAGGGCGTAACCTGTACAATGAGCAGTTCTTC. V is TRBV7-2 and J is TRBJ2-1, with 12 nucleotides matching TRBD2. CDR3 size: 19 residues. Germline CDR1 SGHTA, CDR2 FQGNSA. Trimming removed 6 bases from V and 4 bases from J; junction bases left unmatched: 16. The full variable domain, with the rest looked up from reference TRBV7-2 and TRBJ2-1, is GAGVSQSPSNKVTEKGKDVELRCDPISGHTALYWYRQSLGQGLEFLIYFQGNSAPDKSGLPSDRFSAERTGGSVSTLTIQRTQQEDSAVYLCASRADLAGGRNLYNEQFFGPGTRLTVL.

This clone was detected a few times. CDR3 amino acids: CAWRGRGASYQETQFF. Written as DNA, the CDR3 is TGTGCCTGGAGGGGCCGGGGGGCATCGTACCAAGAGACCCAGTTCTTC. The V call is TRBV30, the J call TRBJ2-1; D is possibly TRBD2 (7 bases). Trimming left V 3 bases short and J 13 bases short, with 28 bases between. The CDR3 is 16 amino acids. From germline, CDR1 is GTSNPN and CDR2 SVGIG (reference sequence).

The V gene is TRBV7-2, the J gene TRBJ2-2; 10 bases are shared with TRBD2. The CDR3 has 15 residues. J was trimmed by 6 bases and V by 5 bases; bases with no gene match: 6. The V gene's germline CDR1 is SGHTA and CDR2 FQGNSA. CDR3 sequence: CASSPGTSVAGELFF. The CDR3 DNA is TGTGCCAGCAGCCCTGGGACTAGCGTAGCCGGGGAGCTGTTTTTT. The whole variable domain, remainder taken from reference TRBV7-2 and TRBJ2-2, is GAGVSQSPSNKVTEKGKDVELRCDPISGHTALYWYRQSLGQGLEFLIYFQGNSAPDKSGLPSDRFSAERTGGSVSTLTIQRTQQEDSAVYLCASSPGTSVAGELFFGEGSRLTVL.